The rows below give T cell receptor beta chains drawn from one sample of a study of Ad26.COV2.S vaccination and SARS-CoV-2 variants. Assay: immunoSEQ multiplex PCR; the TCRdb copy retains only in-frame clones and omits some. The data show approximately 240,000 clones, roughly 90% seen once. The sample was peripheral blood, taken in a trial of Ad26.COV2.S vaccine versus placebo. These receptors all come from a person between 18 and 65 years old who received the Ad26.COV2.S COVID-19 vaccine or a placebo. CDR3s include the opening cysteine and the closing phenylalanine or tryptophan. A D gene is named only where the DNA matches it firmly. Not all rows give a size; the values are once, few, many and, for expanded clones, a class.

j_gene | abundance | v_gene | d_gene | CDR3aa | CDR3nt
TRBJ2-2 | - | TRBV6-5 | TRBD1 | CASSSTGDTGELFF | TGTGCCAGCAGTTCGACAGGGGATACCGGGGAGCTGTTTTTT
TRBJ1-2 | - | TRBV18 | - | CASSTGATGYGYTF | TGTGCCAGCTCGACCGGGGCTACCGGCTATGGCTACACCTTC
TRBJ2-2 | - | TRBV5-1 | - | CASSLAGLPGELFF | TGCGCCAGCAGCTTGGCCGGGTTACCCGGGGAGCTGTTTTTT
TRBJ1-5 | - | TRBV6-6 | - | CASTQPAQGNQPQHF | TGTGCCAGCACCCAACCGGCACAGGGCAATCAGCCCCAGCATTTT
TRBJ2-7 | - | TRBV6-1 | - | CASSEAMQDQPSYEQYF | TGTGCCAGCAGTGAAGCGATGCAGGACCAACCTTCCTACGAGCAGTACTTC
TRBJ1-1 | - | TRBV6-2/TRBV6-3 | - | CASSYVGATNTEAFF | TGTGCCAGCAGTTACGTGGGAGCGACGAACACTGAAGCTTTCTTT
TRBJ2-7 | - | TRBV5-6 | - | CASSDSGYEQYF | TGTGCCAGCAGCGATAGCGGCTACGAGCAGTACTTC
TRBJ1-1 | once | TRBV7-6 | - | CASSLAENTEAFF | TGTGCCAGCAGCTTAGCGGAGAACACTGAAGCTTTCTTT
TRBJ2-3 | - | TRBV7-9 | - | CASSLGGGAWGSQYF | TGTGCCAGCAGCTTAGGGGGCGGGGCCTGGGGTTCGCAGTATTTT
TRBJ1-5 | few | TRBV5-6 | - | CASSLWGQPQHF | TGTGCCAGCAGCTTGTGGGGTCAGCCCCAGCATTTT
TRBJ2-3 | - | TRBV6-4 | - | CASSEGTSTDTQYF | TGTGCCAGCAGTGAGGGGACTAGCACAGATACGCAGTATTTT
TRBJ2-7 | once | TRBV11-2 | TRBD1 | CASRHLRGPNSYEQYF | TGTGCCAGCAGACACCTCAGGGGGCCCAACTCCTACGAGCAGTACTTC
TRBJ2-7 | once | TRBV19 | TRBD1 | CASTGRQGSYEQYF | TGTGCCAGTACCGGCCGACAGGGTTCCTACGAGCAGTACTTC
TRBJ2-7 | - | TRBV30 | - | CAWSVRVYEQYF | TGTGCCTGGAGTGTCAGGGTTTACGAGCAGTACTTC
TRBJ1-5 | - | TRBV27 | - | CASSLFPPSNQPQHF | TGTGCCAGCAGTTTGTTCCCCCCGAGCAATCAGCCCCAGCATTTT
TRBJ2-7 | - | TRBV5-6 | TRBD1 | CASSLARGYVEQYF | TGTGCCAGCAGCTTGGCCAGGGGGTATGTCGAGCAGTACTTC
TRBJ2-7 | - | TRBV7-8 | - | CASSFLGLDSYEQYF | TGTGCCAGCAGCTTCCTCGGACTGGACTCCTACGAGCAGTACTTC
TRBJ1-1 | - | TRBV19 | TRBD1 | CASSPGTGGVNTEAFF | TGTGCCAGTAGTCCTGGGACAGGGGGCGTGAACACTGAAGCTTTCTTT
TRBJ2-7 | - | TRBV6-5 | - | CASSYSKGNRVEQYF | TGTGCCAGCAGTTACTCGAAGGGTAATCGGGTCGAGCAGTACTTC
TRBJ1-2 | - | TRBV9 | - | CASSEAIQGGGYTF | TGTGCCAGCAGCGAAGCAATACAGGGAGGAGGCTACACCTTC
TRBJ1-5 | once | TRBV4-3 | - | CASSQDMGGDQPQHF | TGCGCCAGCAGCCAAGATATGGGGGGCGACCAGCCCCAGCATTTT
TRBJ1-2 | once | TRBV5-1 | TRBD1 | CASSLVQIGTGLRYTF | TGCGCCAGCAGCTTGGTCCAAATAGGGACAGGACTACGCTACACCTTC
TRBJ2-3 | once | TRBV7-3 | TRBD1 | CASSLRGQGSSDTQYF | TGTGCCAGCAGCTTACGGGGACAGGGTTCATCAGATACGCAGTATTTT
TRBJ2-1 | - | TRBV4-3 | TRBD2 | CASSQVIAGGPYNEQFF | TGCGCCAGCAGCCAAGTTATAGCGGGGGGCCCTTACAATGAGCAGTTCTTC
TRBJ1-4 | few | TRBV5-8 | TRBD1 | CASRQTGTGAEKLFF | TGTGCCAGCAGGCAAACCGGGACAGGGGCTGAAAAACTGTTTTTT
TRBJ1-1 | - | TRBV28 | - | CASSPGHLNTEAFF | TGTGCCAGCAGTCCGGGACACTTGAACACTGAAGCTTTCTTT
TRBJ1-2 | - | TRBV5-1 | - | CASSLDTSNGYTF | TGCGCCAGCAGCTTAGACACGTCGAATGGCTACACCTTC
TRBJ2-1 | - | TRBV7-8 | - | CASSYSGAQVNEQFF | TGTGCCAGCAGTTATTCAGGGGCCCAAGTGAATGAGCAGTTCTTC
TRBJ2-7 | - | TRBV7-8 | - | CASSLGQDLIYEQYF | TGTGCCAGCAGCTTAGGGCAGGATCTTATCTACGAGCAGTACTTC
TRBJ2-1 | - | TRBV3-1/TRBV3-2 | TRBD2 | CASSLRTSGRTYNEQFF | TGTGCCAGCAGCCTCCGGACTAGCGGGAGGACGTACAATGAGCAGTTCTTC
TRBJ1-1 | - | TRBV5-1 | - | CASSLAAGSNTEAFF | TGCGCCAGCAGCTTGGCGGCAGGGTCGAACACTGAAGCTTTCTTT
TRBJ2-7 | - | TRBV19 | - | CASSKQGPSYEQYF | TGTGCCAGTAGTAAACAGGGACCTTCCTACGAGCAGTACTTC
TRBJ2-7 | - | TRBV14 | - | CASSPIDMSEQYF | TGTGCCAGCAGCCCTATAGACATGTCCGAGCAGTACTTC
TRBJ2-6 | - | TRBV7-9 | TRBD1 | CASSGEKGAPGANVLTF | TGTGCCAGCAGCGGGGAGAAGGGGGCGCCTGGGGCCAACGTCCTGACTTTC
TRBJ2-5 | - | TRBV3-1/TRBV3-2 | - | CASSQVRVGETQYF | TGTGCCAGCAGCCAGGTCCGGGTAGGGGAGACCCAGTACTTC
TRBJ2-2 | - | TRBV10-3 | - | CAISELGGADTGELFF | TGTGCCATCAGTGAGCTTGGAGGGGCTGACACCGGGGAGCTGTTTTTT
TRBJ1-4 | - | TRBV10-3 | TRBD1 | CAIRDRHNEKLFF | TGTGCCATCCGGGACAGACATAATGAAAAACTGTTTTTT
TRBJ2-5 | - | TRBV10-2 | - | CASSPGSETQYF | TGCGCCAGCAGTCCGGGGTCAGAGACCCAGTACTTC
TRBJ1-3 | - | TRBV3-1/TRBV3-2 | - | CASSQGEGNTIYF | TGTGCCAGCAGCCAGGGGGAGGGAAACACCATATATTTT
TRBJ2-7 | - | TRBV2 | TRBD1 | CASSENGDRAHSYEQYF | TGTGCCAGCAGTGAAAACGGTGACAGGGCCCACTCCTACGAGCAGTACTTC
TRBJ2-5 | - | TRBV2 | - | CASSRTAVETQYF | TGTGCCAGCAGTAGGACGGCTGTGGAGACCCAGTACTTC
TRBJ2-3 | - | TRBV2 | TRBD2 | CASSEGTSVSDTQYF | TGTGCCAGCAGTGAGGGGACTAGCGTCTCAGATACGCAGTATTTT
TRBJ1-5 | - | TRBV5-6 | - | CASSLGGSNQPQHF | TGTGCCAGCAGCTTGGGGGGTAGCAATCAGCCCCAGCATTTT
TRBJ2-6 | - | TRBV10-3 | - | CAISESNRAGANVLTF | TGTGCCATCAGTGAGTCGAACAGGGCTGGGGCCAACGTCCTGACTTTC
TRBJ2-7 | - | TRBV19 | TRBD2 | CASSWDSGRPAVF | TGTGCCAGTAGTTGGGATAGCGGGAGGCCCGCCGTCTTC
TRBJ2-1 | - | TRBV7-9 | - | CASSFLRGPSNEQFF | TGTGCCAGCAGCTTCCTCAGGGGTCCCTCCAATGAGCAGTTCTTC
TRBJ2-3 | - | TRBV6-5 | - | CATMDQGLSDTQYF | TGTGCCACTATGGACCAGGGCTTGTCAGATACGCAGTATTTT
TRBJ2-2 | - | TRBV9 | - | CASSVSLNTGELFF | TGTGCCAGCAGCGTAAGTCTAAACACCGGGGAGCTGTTTTTT
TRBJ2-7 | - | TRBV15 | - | CATRGWGSYEQYF | TGTGCCACCAGAGGTTGGGGGTCCTACGAGCAGTACTTC
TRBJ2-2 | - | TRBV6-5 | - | CASSYATNTGELFF | TGTGCCAGCAGTTACGCCACAAACACCGGGGAGCTGTTTTTT
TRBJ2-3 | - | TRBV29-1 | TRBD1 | CSQWTGGTDTQYF | TGCAGCCAATGGACAGGGGGCACAGATACGCAGTATTTT
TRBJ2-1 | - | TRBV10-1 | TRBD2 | CASSDGLGSYNEQFF | TGCGCCAGCAGTGATGGACTAGGGTCCTACAATGAGCAGTTCTTC
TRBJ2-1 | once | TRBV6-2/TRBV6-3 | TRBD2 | CASSYGTSRYNEQFF | TGTGCCAGCAGTTACGGGACTAGCAGATACAATGAGCAGTTCTTC
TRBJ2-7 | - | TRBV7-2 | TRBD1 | CASSLVAGQGSSSYEQYF | TGTGCCAGCAGCTTAGTTGCGGGACAGGGATCGAGCTCCTACGAGCAGTACTTC
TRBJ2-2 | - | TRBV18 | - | CASSPRGFANTGELFF | TGTGCCAGCTCACCTCGAGGGTTCGCGAACACCGGGGAGCTGTTTTTT
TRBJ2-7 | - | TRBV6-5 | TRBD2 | CASWMGGGNEQYF | TGTGCCAGCTGGATGGGGGGGGGAAACGAGCAGTACTTC
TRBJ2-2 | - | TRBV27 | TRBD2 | CATSLAGGPTGELFF | TGTGCCACCTCACTAGCGGGAGGGCCGACTGGGGAGCTGTTTTTT
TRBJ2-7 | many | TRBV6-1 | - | CASSEGQSSYEQYF | TGTGCCAGCAGTGAAGGACAGAGCTCCTACGAGCAGTACTTC
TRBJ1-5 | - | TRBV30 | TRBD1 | CAWSVRGQGNQPQHF | TGTGCCTGGAGTGTACGAGGACAGGGGAATCAGCCCCAGCATTTT